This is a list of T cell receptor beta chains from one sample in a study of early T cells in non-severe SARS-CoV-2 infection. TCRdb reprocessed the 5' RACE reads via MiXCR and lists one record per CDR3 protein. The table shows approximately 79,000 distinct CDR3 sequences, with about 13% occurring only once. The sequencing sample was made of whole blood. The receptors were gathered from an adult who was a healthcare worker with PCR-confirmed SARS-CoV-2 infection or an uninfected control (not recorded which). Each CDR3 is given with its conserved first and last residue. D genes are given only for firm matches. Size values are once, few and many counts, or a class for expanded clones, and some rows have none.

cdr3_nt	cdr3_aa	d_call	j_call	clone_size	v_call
TGTGCCAGCAGTTACAATACATACGAGCAGTACTTC	CASSYNTYEQYF	NA	TRBJ2-7	NA	TRBV6-5
TGTGCCAGCAGGGAGCGGGGTAACACAGATACGCAGTATTTT	CASRERGNTDTQYF	TRBD2	TRBJ2-3	NA	TRBV11-3
TGTGTCTCGACCGGGACAGTGGGGTCTGACGAGCAGTACTTC	CVSTGTVGSDEQYF	TRBD1	TRBJ2-7	NA	TRBV28
TGCGCCAGCAGCCAAGGACCGGTCGACAGGATCAATGGCTACACCTTC	CASSQGPVDRINGYTF	NA	TRBJ1-2	few	TRBV4-1
TGTGCCATCAGTGACGGGGGGCCCGAAAATTCACCCCTCCACTTT	CAISDGGPENSPLHF	NA	TRBJ1-6	NA	TRBV10-3
TGCAGCGTCCTGAGGGACAGGGGATTTATCTACTTC	CSVLRDRGFIYF	TRBD1	TRBJ2-7	few	TRBV29-1
TGTGCCAGCAGCGTAGCTACGGGCAGGGGTCAAGAGACCCAGTACTTC	CASSVATGRGQETQYF	NA	TRBJ2-5	NA	TRBV9
TGTGCCATCAGTGAGTTAGCGGCGGCGGGACAGAAAAACATTCAGTACTTC	CAISELAAAGQKNIQYF	NA	TRBJ2-4	few	TRBV10-3
TGCGCCAGCAGTGAGTCACGCCCTAACTATGGCTACACCTTC	CASSESRPNYGYTF	NA	TRBJ1-2	NA	TRBV10-2
TGTGCCAGCAGCTTAGGAAGGGACAGGGCCTCACCCCTCCACTTT	CASSLGRDRASPLHF	TRBD1	TRBJ1-6	few	TRBV7-2
TGCAGTGCTAGTCAGGGGGCCGGTAATGAAAAACTGTTTTTT	CSASQGAGNEKLFF	TRBD1	TRBJ1-4	NA	TRBV20-1
TGTGCCAGCAGCCTCTCTTATCGGGGGAAACTGAACACCGGGGAGCTGTTTTTT	CASSLSYRGKLNTGELFF	NA	TRBJ2-2	many	TRBV3-1
TGTGCCAGCAGTTTATTGATGTCGTCTGGAAACACCATATATTTT	CASSLLMSSGNTIYF	NA	TRBJ1-3	NA	TRBV28
TGTGCCAGCAATACCCCAGGGGGCGAGTACTATGGCTACACCTTC	CASNTPGGEYYGYTF	TRBD1	TRBJ1-2	NA	TRBV12-3/TRBV12-4
TGTGCCATCAGTGAGGGACAAGAGACCCAGTACTTC	CAISEGQETQYF	NA	TRBJ2-5	NA	TRBV10-3
TGTGCCAGCTCACCAATGACAGGGGGATACACCGGGGAGCTGTTTTTT	CASSPMTGGYTGELFF	TRBD1	TRBJ2-2	many	TRBV18
TGCAGTGCAACACTAGCGCTGGGGGCCCAGTACTTC	CSATLALGAQYF	TRBD2	TRBJ2-5	few	TRBV20-1
TGCGCCAGCAGCTTGGCGAGGGACAGGGCGAGAGATACGCAGTATTTT	CASSLARDRARDTQYF	TRBD1	TRBJ2-3	many	TRBV5-1
TGTGCCATCAGTCTAGGGGGTAACTATGGCTACACCTTC	CAISLGGNYGYTF	NA	TRBJ1-2	NA	TRBV10-3
TGTGCCAGCAGTTACTTACAGGATTACGGCGCTTTCTTT	CASSYLQDYGAFF	NA	TRBJ1-1	many	TRBV2
TGTGCCAGCAGTTTACTCGGTGGCTACACCTTC	CASSLLGGYTF	NA	TRBJ1-2	NA	TRBV12-3/TRBV12-4
TGTGCCAGCAGGGAAACTACGGGTACAGATACGCAGTATTTT	CASRETTGTDTQYF	NA	TRBJ2-3	NA	TRBV2
TGCAGTGCTAGACAGTTCGGGGCCAGGGGCTACACCTTC	CSARQFGARGYTF	NA	TRBJ1-2	few	TRBV20-1
TGCGCCAGCAGCCCCCCGGGAGCGGGATCCTACGAGCAGTACTTC	CASSPPGAGSYEQYF	TRBD2	TRBJ2-7	many	TRBV4-1
TGTGCCAGCAGTTTATGGGAGGACTTACTCTACGAGCAGTACTTC	CASSLWEDLLYEQYF	NA	TRBJ2-7	once	TRBV28
TGTGCCAGTAGTATAGGGGGACGGAACATTCAGTACTTC	CASSIGGRNIQYF	NA	TRBJ2-4	NA	TRBV19
TGCAGTGCTAGAGCGGGACCCTCATCGGGGAACTATGGCTACACCTTC	CSARAGPSSGNYGYTF	NA	TRBJ1-2	NA	TRBV20-1
TGCAGTGCTAGACTTTCTAATGAGCAGTTCTTC	CSARLSNEQFF	NA	TRBJ2-1	few	TRBV20-1
TGCAGTGCGCTGGGCCGCAATGAGCAGTTCTTC	CSALGRNEQFF	NA	TRBJ2-1	few	TRBV20-1
TGTGCCAGCAGCTCCCCGTCGACCCGGAGCACTGAAGCTTTCTTT	CASSSPSTRSTEAFF	NA	TRBJ1-1	many	TRBV7-9
TGTGCCAGTAGATTGCCGGGGAACCACACAGATACGCAGTATTTT	CASRLPGNHTDTQYF	NA	TRBJ2-3	many	TRBV19
TGTGCCAGCAGCTCCCGGGACAGGGGTGCAGATACGCAGTATTTT	CASSSRDRGADTQYF	TRBD1	TRBJ2-3	many	TRBV11-2
TGTGCCAGCAGGGGAGCGGGAGTTTTCGGTTCCTACGAGCAGTACTTC	CASRGAGVFGSYEQYF	TRBD2	TRBJ2-7	NA	TRBV13
TGTGCCAGCAGCCAAACGAGGGCCCATGAAGCTTTCTTT	CASSQTRAHEAFF	NA	TRBJ1-1	NA	TRBV28
TGTGCCAGCAGCTCTCCCGGGACAGGGCCGCCCTATGGCTACACCTTC	CASSSPGTGPPYGYTF	TRBD1	TRBJ1-2	few	TRBV12-3/TRBV12-4
TGCAGTGCAACCGGGACAGGGGGAGGTCAGCCCCAGCATTTT	CSATGTGGGQPQHF	TRBD1	TRBJ1-5	NA	TRBV20-1
TGTGCCAGCACCACGGGACGATCTAACTATGGCTACACCTTC	CASTTGRSNYGYTF	NA	TRBJ1-2	NA	TRBV12-3/TRBV12-4
TGTGCCAGCAGTGCATCCGGGACCTTTAGCTACACCTTC	CASSASGTFSYTF	NA	TRBJ1-2	many	TRBV28
TGTGCCAGCTCACCACCGGGACGTCATGGAAACACCATATATTTT	CASSPPGRHGNTIYF	NA	TRBJ1-3	few	TRBV18
TGTGCCAGCAGCCCCCTGTGGAGGAGCACAGATACGCAGTATTTT	CASSPLWRSTDTQYF	NA	TRBJ2-3	few	TRBV28
TGCAGCGCCCTGGAGAGCTACGAGCAGTACTTC	CSALESYEQYF	NA	TRBJ2-7	few	TRBV29-1
TGCAGCGTTGAACAGCGGGGCTCCTACAATGAGCAGTTCTTC	CSVEQRGSYNEQFF	TRBD2	TRBJ2-1	few	TRBV29-1
TGCAGTGCTAGACGGACCGGCAACACTGAAGCTTTCTTT	CSARRTGNTEAFF	NA	TRBJ1-1	many	TRBV20-1
TGTGCCAGCAGTTTGGGCCCTCCGGGACAGCCCCAGCATTTT	CASSLGPPGQPQHF	NA	TRBJ1-5	NA	TRBV12-3/TRBV12-4
TGTGCCAGCAGCCAAGCGAGCTGGAACAATGAGCAGTTCTTC	CASSQASWNNEQFF	NA	TRBJ2-1	few	TRBV3-1
TGCGCCAGCAGCTGGGGACAGTCTGGGGCCAACGTCCTGACTTTC	CASSWGQSGANVLTF	TRBD1	TRBJ2-6	many	TRBV5-1
TGTGCCAGCAGCTTAGATCCGTTTCTCTCCTACAATGAGCAGTTCTTC	CASSLDPFLSYNEQFF	NA	TRBJ2-1	many	TRBV7-8
TGTGCCAGCAGCTACCCCTGGCGGGGGGGCACAGATACGCAGTATTTT	CASSYPWRGGTDTQYF	TRBD2	TRBJ2-3	many	TRBV7-9
TGTGCCATCACCTGGGCCGCGAACACTGAAGCTTTCTTT	CAITWAANTEAFF	NA	TRBJ1-1	NA	TRBV10-3
TGTGCCAGCAGTGCTCCCACGGGGGGTCCTTCCTACAATGAGCAGTTCTTC	CASSAPTGGPSYNEQFF	TRBD2	TRBJ2-1	NA	TRBV6-1
TGTGCCAGCAGTTGGACAGGAAGCTATGGCTACACCTTC	CASSWTGSYGYTF	TRBD1	TRBJ1-2	NA	TRBV9
TGCAGCGTTGACCACAATGAGCAGTTCTTC	CSVDHNEQFF	NA	TRBJ2-1	many	TRBV29-1
TGCAGTGCTAGAGATCAAGCGGGAGGGCCGAATGAGCAGTTCTTC	CSARDQAGGPNEQFF	TRBD2	TRBJ2-1	few	TRBV20-1
TGTGCCAGCAGCCTCAGGGGCCACGATGGGTATGGCTACACCTTC	CASSLRGHDGYGYTF	NA	TRBJ1-2	many	TRBV28